This T cell receptor (beta chain) was found in a study of blood T cell repertoires in COVID-19. The wider study: Samples taken during acute and convalescent COVID-19 were collected in the United States, Italy and Spain. The cDNA or gDNA used as material had been derived from T cells, B-cell-depleted T cells, or PBMCs.

Data came from immunoSEQ multiplex PCR; TCRdb stores just in-frame clones and leaves some out. The sample carries roughly 440,000 clones, around 88% recorded once. Patients from Seattle were sampled longitudinally, starting during active infection. Specimen: peripheral blood. This TCR came from a woman aged 50 to 60 with COVID-19, enrolled during active disease.

CDR3 sequence: CASSLRDSDYNSPLHF. The DNA for the CDR3 is TGTGCCAGCAGCCTCCGGGACAGCGACTATAATTCACCCCTCCACTTT. The chain recombines TRBV25-1 with TRBJ1-6; 7 positions agree with TRBD1. The V gene's germline CDR1 is MGHDK and CDR2 SYGVNS. V shed 6 bases, J shed 3 bases, and the junction held 8 bases outside the gene matches. The CDR3 sequence is 16 residues long.